Listed below are T cell receptor beta chains from one sample, sequenced in a study of blood T cell repertoires in COVID-19. Using immunoSEQ multiplex PCR, the repertoire was profiled, and TCRdb retains in-frame clones only, with some absent. Of roughly 16,000 clones in the sample, 76% were seen once. Material for sequencing was peripheral blood. The receptors come from a man in his 70s with active or convalescent COVID-19. Both conserved end residues are part of each CDR3. A D gene is named only where the DNA matches it firmly. Only some rows state a clone size, as once, few, many or a class for expanded clones.

j_call,d_call,clone_size,v_call,cdr3_nt,cdr3_aa
TRBJ2-5,NA,NA,TRBV27,TGTGCCACCAGGCAGGGCGATGAGACCCAGTACTTC,CATRQGDETQYF
TRBJ1-3,NA,NA,TRBV28,TGTGCCAGCAGTTTAGACGGGGTCAGGAACACCATATATTTT,CASSLDGVRNTIYF
TRBJ1-1,NA,NA,TRBV9,TGTGCCAGCAGCGTAGAACATATGAACACTGAAGCTTTCTTT,CASSVEHMNTEAFF
TRBJ2-2,NA,NA,TRBV10-3,TGTGCCATCAGTGACGGAGGCCCTAGGGCCGGGGAGCTGTTTTTT,CAISDGGPRAGELFF
TRBJ2-3,TRBD1,NA,TRBV10-1,TGCGCCAGCAGTGAAGGGGGACAGGGCACAGATACGCAGTATTTT,CASSEGGQGTDTQYF
TRBJ2-2,NA,NA,TRBV7-3,TGTGCCAGCAGCCCCTACCCCGGGACAACGAACACCGGGGAGCTGTTTTTT,CASSPYPGTTNTGELFF
TRBJ1-1,NA,NA,TRBV28,TGTGCCAGCAGTTTACAGGCCCTGGAAGCTTTCTTT,CASSLQALEAFF
TRBJ2-1,NA,once,TRBV11-2,TGTGCCAGCAGCTTACTGGGGCGAAACAATGAGCAGTTCTTC,CASSLLGRNNEQFF
TRBJ2-2,NA,NA,TRBV5-1,TGCGCCAGCAGCTTGGATCGAGGGAGCCGGGAGCTGTTTTTT,CASSLDRGSRELFF
TRBJ2-5,TRBD2,NA,TRBV5-1,TGCGCCAGCACCCCAGCGGGGGGGCAAGAGACCCAGTACTTC,CASTPAGGQETQYF
TRBJ2-7,NA,few,TRBV11-2,TGTGCCAGCAGCTTCGAACCAGCGCGGTCCTACGAGCAGTACTTC,CASSFEPARSYEQYF
TRBJ1-6,TRBD1,few,TRBV6-5,TGTGCCAGCAACGACAGGGCTGATTCACCCCTCCACTTT,CASNDRADSPLHF
TRBJ2-7,NA,few,TRBV5-1,TGCGCCAGCAGCTTGGCCGGGGACAACGAGCAGTACTTC,CASSLAGDNEQYF
TRBJ2-7,TRBD2,NA,TRBV5-1,TGCGCCAGCAGCTTGAGCGGGATCAGCTCCTACGAGCAGTACTTC,CASSLSGISSYEQYF
TRBJ1-1,TRBD1,NA,TRBV5-6,TGTGCCAGCAGCACGGTTGGACAGGCTAACACTGAAGCTTTCTTT,CASSTVGQANTEAFF
TRBJ1-5,NA,NA,TRBV29-1,TGCAGCGTCGCACAGGGAAATAGCAATCAGCCCCAGCATTTT,CSVAQGNSNQPQHF
TRBJ1-2,NA,NA,TRBV28,TGTGCCAGCAGTTCCCCTGGGGACACGCAAGCTAACTATGGCTACACCTTC,CASSSPGDTQANYGYTF
TRBJ2-5,TRBD1,NA,TRBV19,TGTGCCAGTAACCTCAAGGGGGCAGGGGAGACCCAGTACTTC,CASNLKGAGETQYF
TRBJ2-3,TRBD2,NA,TRBV10-3,TGTGCCATCAGTCAGCGGGAGGGCCGGGATACGCAGTATTTT,CAISQREGRDTQYF
TRBJ1-4,TRBD1,NA,TRBV4-2,TGTGCCAGCAGCCAACTTGGACAGGGCGGTGTTAATGAAAAACTGTTTTTT,CASSQLGQGGVNEKLFF
TRBJ2-2,TRBD2,NA,TRBV28,TGTGCCAGCAGTTTGGCGGGACTAGCCGAAGGAACCGGGGAGCTGTTTTTT,CASSLAGLAEGTGELFF
TRBJ2-5,NA,NA,TRBV9,TGTGCCAGCAGCGCCTTAAGAGGAGAGACCCAGTACTTC,CASSALRGETQYF
TRBJ2-1,NA,NA,TRBV6-5,TGTGCCAGCAGCCCCCGCGGGTCCTACAATGAGCAGTTCTTC,CASSPRGSYNEQFF
TRBJ1-6,TRBD1,NA,TRBV5-1,TGCGCCAGCAGCAAGGGACAGGTGGAGTCACCCCTCCACTTT,CASSKGQVESPLHF
TRBJ2-2,TRBD2,NA,TRBV4-2,TGTGCCAGCAGCCCGACGATCAGCGGGGGGGGCCTCACCGGGGAGCTGTTTTTT,CASSPTISGGGLTGELFF
TRBJ2-1,TRBD2,NA,TRBV2,TGTGCCAGCAGTGGGCAGGCTAGCGGGGGGTACAATGAGCAGTTCTTC,CASSGQASGGYNEQFF
TRBJ1-4,NA,NA,TRBV18,TGTGCCAGCTCACCACTTTTAGGTCGGGGTGAAAAACTGTTTTTT,CASSPLLGRGEKLFF
TRBJ2-5,TRBD2,NA,TRBV4-3,TGCGCCAGCAGCCCTGGCCTCGGGGGGGAAGAGACCCAGTACTTC,CASSPGLGGEETQYF
TRBJ2-3,TRBD2,NA,TRBV3-1/TRBV3-2,TGTGCCAGCAGCCGGACTAGCGGGGTAAATACGCAGTATTTT,CASSRTSGVNTQYF
TRBJ2-7,NA,NA,TRBV15,TGTGCCACCAGCGCCCCGGGGGGCGGAAACTACGAGCAGTACTTC,CATSAPGGGNYEQYF
TRBJ1-4,NA,NA,TRBV25-1,TGTGCCAGCAGCCAAAGGGACTCCAGGAATGAAAAACTGTTTTTT,CASSQRDSRNEKLFF
TRBJ1-5,TRBD1,NA,TRBV15,TGTGCCACCAGCAGGGAAACAGGGGGCATTCAGCCCCAGCATTTT,CATSRETGGIQPQHF
TRBJ1-1,TRBD1,once,TRBV24-1,TGTGCCACCATGGGACAGGCGGCCACTGAAGCTTTCTTT,CATMGQAATEAFF
TRBJ2-3,NA,NA,TRBV5-4,TGTGCCAGCAGCCCCGATAGCATAGACCTCACAGATACGCAGTATTTT,CASSPDSIDLTDTQYF
TRBJ2-7,TRBD2,NA,TRBV5-6,TGTGCCAGCAGCTTATGGCGGGGGGAATTCTACGAGCAGTACTTC,CASSLWRGEFYEQYF
TRBJ1-5,TRBD1,NA,TRBV19,TGTGCCAGTAGTACGGGACAGTCCGAGTGGCCCCAGCATTTT,CASSTGQSEWPQHF
TRBJ2-3,NA,NA,TRBV3-1/TRBV3-2,TGTGCCAGCAGCCCCGGCCGGAGGACAGATACGCAGTATTTT,CASSPGRRTDTQYF
TRBJ2-7,TRBD1,few,TRBV6-2/TRBV6-3,TGTGCCAGCAGTCGGGGACAGGGGGCTTACGAGCAGTACTTC,CASSRGQGAYEQYF
TRBJ1-3,TRBD1,NA,TRBV6-6,TGTGCCAGCAGTTTCCCCCCGACAGGGACTGGAAACACCATATATTTT,CASSFPPTGTGNTIYF
TRBJ1-1,TRBD1,NA,TRBV28,TGTGCCAGCAGTGGCGAGACAGGGAAGTACACTGAAGCTTTCTTT,CASSGETGKYTEAFF
TRBJ2-1,NA,NA,TRBV11-2,TGTGCCAGCAGCCCTAACAGGGCCTACAATGAGCAGTTCTTC,CASSPNRAYNEQFF
TRBJ2-7,TRBD2,NA,TRBV28,TGTGCCAGCAGTCCTACCGGGACTAGCGGGAGGGCCACAGGGCAGTACTTC,CASSPTGTSGRATGQYF